Following are 22 T cell receptor beta chains from one sample sequenced in a study of tumour-infiltrating T cells in Burkitt lymphoma. Repertoires were generated with immunoSEQ multiplex PCR, while TCRdb's copy carries only in-frame clones and drops some. The sample has 15,000 to 20,000 clones, about 80% seen once; the top ten hold less than 2.5%. The sequencing input was tumor tissue. These receptors originate from a human donor with diffuse large B-cell lymphoma.

J is TRBJ1-6 and V is TRBV5-1; TRBD1 agrees at 9 bases. Germline CDR1 SGHRS, CDR2 YFSETQ. The V gene end was trimmed by 4 bases and the J gene end by 7 bases; junction bases not matched to a gene: 3. The CDR3 contains 14 residues. CDR3 bases: TGCGCCAGCAGCCTCGGGACAGGGAATTCACCCCTCCACTTT. This translates into CASSLGTGNSPLHF. The variable domain in full, with the rest retrieved from reference TRBV5-1 and TRBJ1-6, is KAGVTQTPRYLIKTRGQQVTLSCSPISGHRSVSWYQQTPGQGLQFLFEYFSETQRNKGNFPGRFSGRQFSNSRSEMNVSTLELGDSALYLCASSLGTGNSPLHFGNGTRLTVT.

V and J are TRBV27 and TRBJ2-1; D is perhaps TRBD2 (6 bases). Germline CDR1 and CDR2: MNHEY and SMNVEV (reference sequence). The CDR3 runs to 16 residues. The V and J ends lost 3 bases and 1 base respectively, with 13 bases between them. CDR3 coding DNA: TGTGCCAGCAGTTTCTGGCGGGGCTTGTCCTACAATGAGCAGTTCTTC. Protein: CASSFWRGLSYNEQFF.

The rearrangement joins TRBV9 to TRBJ2-5; D uncertain. V was trimmed by 0 bases and J by 0 bases, leaving 9 bases between them. This CDR3 is built from 15 residues. Germline V gene sequence: CDR1 SGDLS, CDR2 YYNGEE. Here the CDR3 DNA reads TGTGCCAGCAGCGTAGATGGGCAGTACCAAGAGACCCAGTACTTC. Protein: CASSVDGQYQETQYF.

The V gene is TRBV5-6, the J gene TRBJ2-5, with 11 positions matching TRBD2. J was trimmed by 1 base and V by 4 bases; bases with no gene match: 6. The V gene's germline CDR1 is SGHDT and CDR2 YYEEEE. This CDR3 has 16 amino acids. The DNA for the CDR3 is TGTGCCAGCAGCAGATTAGCGGGAGGGGCCCAAGAGACCCAGTACTTC. Amino acid sequence: CASSRLAGGAQETQYF.

The chain links TRBV4-1 to TRBJ1-3; D not resolved. Germline CDR1 is MGHRA and CDR2 is YSYEKL. Trimming removed 0 bases from V and 2 bases from J, with 11 bases in between. The CDR3 extends over 16 amino acids. CDR3: CASSQDHPVAGNTIYF. Written as DNA, the CDR3 is TGCGCCAGCAGCCAAGATCATCCAGTCGCTGGAAACACCATATATTTT.

This clone was found once. The CDR3 DNA follows: TGTGCCAGCAGTTGGCGGAGGAACACTGAAGCTTTCTTT. Its protein product is CASSWRRNTEAFF. This chain joins TRBV27 and TRBJ1-1; D uncertain. CDR1 and CDR2 (germline): MNHEY, SMNVEV (reference sequence). CDR3 length equals 13 residues. V lost 4 bases and J 1 base, leaving 7 bases between the germline ends.

In the case of this clone: One end of the junction is discordant with germline, which a read error may explain. The V and J genes are TRBV9 and TRBJ1-4; weak D call: TRBD1 (6 bases). The CDR3 spans 16 residues. Germline lookup yields CDR1 SGDLS and CDR2 YYNGEE. The CDR3 DNA sequence: TGTGCCACCCCCCCCCGACGGGGGGCAACGAATGAAAAACTGTTTTTT. Its translation is CATPPRRGATNEKLFF.

The chain recombines TRBV7-2 with TRBJ2-5, with 7 bases that match TRBD2. This CDR3 is built from 14 residues. Looked up from germline, CDR1 is SGHTA and CDR2 is FQGNSA. V dropped 5 bases and J dropped 5; count of bases not matched to a gene: 8. The CDR3 DNA is TGTGCCAGCAGCCCCGGGACTATTGGGGAGACCCAGTACTTC. Protein sequence: CASSPGTIGETQYF.

The V call is TRBV5-6, the J call TRBJ1-1; D gene unclear. CDR3 size: 13 residues. Germline CDR1 is SGHDT and CDR2 is YYEEEE. Trimming left V 0 bases short and J 1 base short, with 4 bases between. CDR3 nucleotide sequence: TGTGCCAGCAGCTTGGCGGGGAACACTGAAGCTTTCTTT. As protein: CASSLAGNTEAFF.

The chain is built from TRBV19 and TRBJ2-1, with TRBD1 identical over 10 bases. Looked up from germline, CDR1 is LNHDA and CDR2 is SQIVND (reference sequence). J lost 5 bases, V lost 6 bases, and 7 bases had no gene match. The CDR3 contains 15 residues. The CDR3 region is CASSETGGNHNEQFF. CDR3 in DNA: TGTGCCAGTAGCGAGACAGGGGGCAACCACAATGAGCAGTTCTTC.

This chain uses TRBV6-5 with TRBJ1-2, with D possibly being TRBD1 (5 bases). Trimming pared 5 bases from V and 8 bases from J, leaving 12 bases between. The CDR3 covers 12 residues. Germline CDR1 is MNHEY and CDR2 is SVGAGI. The DNA for the CDR3 is TGTGCCAGCAGTAAGACCGGGGGAGGCTACACCTTC. Translating it yields CASSKTGGGYTF.

This chain links TRBV6-1 with TRBJ1-1; D possibly corresponds to TRBD1 (5 bases). From germline, CDR1 is MNHNS and CDR2 SASEGT. The CDR3 runs to 15 residues. The germline V and J ends were trimmed by 7 bases and 1 base, with 16 bases remaining between them. CDR3 nucleotide sequence: TGTGCCAGCACCTCACGGTGGGGGACGAACACTGAAGCTTTCTTT. Residues: CASTSRWGTNTEAFF.

The chain links TRBV5-1 to TRBJ1-4; a weak D match, TRBD1 (5 bases). CDR3 length: 14 amino acids. CDR1 and CDR2 (germline): SGHRS, YFSETQ. V dropped 5 bases and J dropped 0 bases, with 8 bases sitting between them. The CDR3 region is CASSLTATNEKLFF. The DNA for the CDR3 is TGCGCCAGCAGTCTGACAGCAACTAATGAAAAACTGTTTTTT.

The V and J genes are TRBV5-4 and TRBJ1-4; the match to TRBD1 covers 7 bases. This CDR3 spans 14 amino acids. The V and J ends lost 4 bases and 4 bases, in that order; junction bases with no gene match: 4. Germline CDR1 reads SGHNT; CDR2 reads YYREEE (reference sequence). In nucleotides, the CDR3 is TGTGCCAGCAGCCCGGACAGGTTTAATGAAAAACTGTTTTTT. Its translation: CASSPDRFNEKLFF.

The chain has TRBV13 and TRBJ2-7; D is unclear. V was cut by 6 bases and J by 3 bases, with 12 bases left in between. The CDR3 contains 13 residues. Germline values: CDR1 PRHDT, CDR2 FYEKMQ (reference sequence). The CDR3 reads CASSSYPSYEQYF. DNA of the CDR3: TGTGCCAGCAGTTCCTATCCTAGCTACGAGCAGTACTTC.

This clone was seen a handful of times. The rearrangement uses TRBV18 and TRBJ1-1; D call uncertain. This CDR3 has 14 amino acids. Germline V CDR1 and CDR2: KGHSH, LQKENI. Trimming cost V 2 bases and J 1 base, with 8 bases left between them. CDR3 sequence: CASSPAGQNTEAFF. The CDR3 DNA sequence: TGTGCCAGCTCACCAGCGGGTCAGAACACTGAAGCTTTCTTT.

V is TRBV7-2 and J is TRBJ2-2; D is ambiguous. The germline V gene has CDR1 SGHTA and CDR2 FQGNSA. Deletions cut 5 bases from V and 5 bases from J, with 12 bases between. This CDR3 has 14 amino acids. CDR3 in amino acids: CASSPDGATGELFF. CDR3 bases: TGTGCCAGCAGCCCAGATGGCGCTACCGGGGAGCTGTTTTTT. Full variable domain (missing parts from reference TRBV7-2 and TRBJ2-2): GAGVSQSPSNKVTEKGKDVELRCDPISGHTALYWYRQSLGQGLEFLIYFQGNSAPDKSGLPSDRFSAERTGGSVSTLTIQRTQQEDSAVYLCASSPDGATGELFFGEGSRLTVL.

The chain has TRBV27 and TRBJ1-5; D might be TRBD1 (6 bases). V dropped 5 bases and J dropped 7 bases, with 9 bases sitting between them. Germline assignment: CDR1 MNHEY and CDR2 SMNVEV (reference sequence). CDR3 length equals 12 residues. The CDR3, as DNA: TGTGCCAGCAGTCCACAGGGACAGCCCCAGCATTTT. Translated: CASSPQGQPQHF.

The J gene is TRBJ2-3, the V gene TRBV10-1, with D possibly being TRBD2 (6 bases). V dropped 2 bases and J dropped 0 bases, with 18 bases sitting between them. The V gene's germline CDR1 is WNHNN and CDR2 SYGVQD (reference sequence). CDR3 length: 18 amino acids. The CDR3 DNA reads as TGCGCCAGCAGTGAGGGCGATGGCGGGGCTTCTAGCACAGATACGCAGTATTTT. Residues: CASSEGDGGASSTDTQYF.

This clone was detected a few times. V gene TRBV7-2 combines with J gene TRBJ2-2; no clear D. The CDR3 covers 13 residues. Trimming took off 0 bases at V and 5 bases at J, with 4 bases between the two ends. Germline V gives CDR1 SGHTA, CDR2 FQGNSA. The CDR3 bases are TGTGCCAGCAGCTTAGCGGTGACCGGGGAGCTGTTTTTT. It is translated as CASSLAVTGELFF.

This clone has more than one count but fewer than ten. The rearrangement links TRBV7-9 to TRBJ2-2, with D unresolved. V lost 5 bases and J lost 7, with 8 bases in between. In germline, CDR1 is SEHNR, CDR2 FQNEAQ (reference sequence). CDR3 length: 12 residues. For the CDR3, the DNA is TGTGCCAGCAGCCTAAGGGACGGGGAGCTGTTTTTT. It encodes CASSLRDGELFF. The full variable domain, in which reference TRBV7-9 and TRBJ2-2 provide the parts outside the CDR3, is DTGVSQNPRHKITKRGQNVTFRCDPISEHNRLYWYRQTLGQGPEFLTYFQNEAQLEKSRLLSDRFSAERPKGSFSTLEIQRTEQGDSAMYLCASSLRDGELFFGEGSRLTVL.

This clone was found a few times. The chain is built from TRBV19 and TRBJ1-1; D gene uncertain. The germline gives CDR1 LNHDA, CDR2 SQIVND (reference sequence). The ends were cut back, 4 bases at V and 1 base at J, with 13 bases in the middle. The CDR3 is 15 amino acids. The CDR3 sequence: CASSTAPVWNTEAFF. In nucleotides, the CDR3 is TGTGCCAGTAGTACCGCACCGGTTTGGAACACTGAAGCTTTCTTT.